This TCR beta chain is drawn from a study of OX40 agonist ivuxolimab in advanced cancers. Clones were sequenced by immunoSEQ multiplex PCR, and TCRdb holds only the in-frame ones, with some missing. Of about 75,000 clones listed, approximately 84% are singletons. Germline values: CDR1 MNHEY, CDR2 SVGAGI. Trimming left V 2 bases short and J 6 bases short, with 6 bases between. This CDR3 comprises 12 residues. This receptor was identified in an adult with an advanced solid tumor such as melanoma, head and neck, liver or kidney cancer. The chain couples TRBV6-5 to TRBJ2-3, with D tentatively TRBD1 or TRBD2 (5 bases each). The material was CD4+ or CD8+ T cells sorted from blood, obtained in a trial of the OX40 agonist ivuxolimab. In nucleotides, the CDR3 is TGTGCCAGCAGTTACGGGACCGATACGCAGTATTTT. Protein product: CASSYGTDTQYF.